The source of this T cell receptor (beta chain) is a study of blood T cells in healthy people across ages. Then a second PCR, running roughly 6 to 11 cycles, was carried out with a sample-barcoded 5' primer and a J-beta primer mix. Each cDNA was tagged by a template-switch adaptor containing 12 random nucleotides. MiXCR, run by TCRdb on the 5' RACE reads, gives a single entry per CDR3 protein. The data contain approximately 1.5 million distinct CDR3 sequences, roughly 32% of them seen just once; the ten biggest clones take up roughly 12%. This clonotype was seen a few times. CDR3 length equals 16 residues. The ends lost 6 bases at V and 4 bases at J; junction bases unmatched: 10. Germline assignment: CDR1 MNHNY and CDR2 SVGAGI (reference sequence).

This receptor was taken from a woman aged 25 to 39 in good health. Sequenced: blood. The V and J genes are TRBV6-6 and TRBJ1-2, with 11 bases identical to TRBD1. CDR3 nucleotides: TGTGCCAGCAGACACTCTGGGACAGGGGGTTTCTATGGCTACACCTTC. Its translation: CASRHSGTGGFYGYTF.